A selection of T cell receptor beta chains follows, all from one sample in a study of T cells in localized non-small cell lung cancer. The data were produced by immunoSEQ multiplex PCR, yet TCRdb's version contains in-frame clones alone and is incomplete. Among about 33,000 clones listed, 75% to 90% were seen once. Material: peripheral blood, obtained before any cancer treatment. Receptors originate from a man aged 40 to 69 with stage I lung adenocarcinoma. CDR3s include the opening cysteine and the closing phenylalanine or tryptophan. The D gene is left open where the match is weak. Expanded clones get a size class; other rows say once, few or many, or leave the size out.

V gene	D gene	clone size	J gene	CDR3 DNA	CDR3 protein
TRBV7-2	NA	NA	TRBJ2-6	TGTGCCAGCAGCCCAGCCGGCGTTCTCCTCCCCTCTGGGGCCAACGTCCTGACTTTC	CASSPAGVLLPSGANVLTF
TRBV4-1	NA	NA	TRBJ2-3	TGCGCCAGCAGCCTTTCTCCCTTGGGGGGACGCACAGATACGCAGTATTTT	CASSLSPLGGRTDTQYF
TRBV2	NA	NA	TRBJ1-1	TGTGCCAGCAGTGAAGGGTCCGGGACTGAAGCTTTCTTT	CASSEGSGTEAFF
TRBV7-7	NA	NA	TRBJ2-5	TGTGCCAGCAGGCAGGGCTGGGGCCCCCAAGAGACCCAGTACTTC	CASRQGWGPQETQYF
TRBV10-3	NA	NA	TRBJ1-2	TGTGCCGTACCTCGGGACACTAACTATGGCTACACCTTC	CAVPRDTNYGYTF
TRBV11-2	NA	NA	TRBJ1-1	TGTGCCAGCAGCCCACAGGTGCCAAGGGTAGAAGCTTTCTTT	CASSPQVPRVEAFF
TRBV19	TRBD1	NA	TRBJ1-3	TGTGCCAGTAGTAACAGGGGTCCCTCTGGAAACACCATATATTTT	CASSNRGPSGNTIYF
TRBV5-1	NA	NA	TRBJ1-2	TGCGCCAGCAGCGTCGGATCGTATGGCTACACCTTC	CASSVGSYGYTF
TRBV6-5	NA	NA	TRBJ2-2	TGTGCCAGCAGTTACTCGGGATATGAGCTGTTTTTT	CASSYSGYELFF
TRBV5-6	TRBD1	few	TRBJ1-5	TGTGCCAGCAGCTTGGGGACAGGGGAAGTTCGACATCAGCCCCAGCATTTT	CASSLGTGEVRHQPQHF
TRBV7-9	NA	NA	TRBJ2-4	TGTGCCAGCAGCTTAGCGGAAGCCGCCAAAAACATTCAGTACTTC	CASSLAEAAKNIQYF
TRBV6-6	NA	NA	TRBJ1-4	TGTGCCAGCAGTTCAACAGGACCAACTAATGAAAAACTGTTTTTT	CASSSTGPTNEKLFF
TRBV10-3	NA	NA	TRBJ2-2	TGTGCCATCAGCATTGGGTGGGCCGGGGAGCTGTTTTTT	CAISIGWAGELFF
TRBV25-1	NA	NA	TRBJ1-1	TGTGCCAGCAGGGCGGTCGTGCAAGCTTTCTTT	CASRAVVQAFF
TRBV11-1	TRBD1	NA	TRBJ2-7	TGTGCCAGCAGCCTAACGAGTTTCCGGGACAGGTTCTCCTACGAGCAGTACTTC	CASSLTSFRDRFSYEQYF
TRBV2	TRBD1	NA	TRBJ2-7	TGTGCCAGCAGCTCCGGGACAGAAAACGAGCAGTACTTC	CASSSGTENEQYF
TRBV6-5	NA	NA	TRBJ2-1	TGTGCCAGCAGGACCCGGGACTTTTCCTACAATGAGCAGTTCTTC	CASRTRDFSYNEQFF
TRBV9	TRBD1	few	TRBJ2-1	TGTGCCAGCAGCGTTCTCGGGACAGGGGGCAAAGATGAGCAGTTCTTC	CASSVLGTGGKDEQFF
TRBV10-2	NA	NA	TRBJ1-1	TGCGCCAGCAGTGATGGTGGCCAAGCTTTCTTT	CASSDGGQAFF
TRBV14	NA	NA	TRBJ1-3	TGTGCCAGCAGCCCTGGACAGACCTATAGAAACACCATATATTTT	CASSPGQTYRNTIYF
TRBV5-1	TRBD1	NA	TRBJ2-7	TGCGCCAGCAGCATAGACATAACAGGGGCTTACGAGCAGTACTTC	CASSIDITGAYEQYF
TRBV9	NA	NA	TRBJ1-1	TGTGCCAGCAGCGGAGGGGCGGGATTACTGAACACTGAAGCTTTCTTT	CASSGGAGLLNTEAFF